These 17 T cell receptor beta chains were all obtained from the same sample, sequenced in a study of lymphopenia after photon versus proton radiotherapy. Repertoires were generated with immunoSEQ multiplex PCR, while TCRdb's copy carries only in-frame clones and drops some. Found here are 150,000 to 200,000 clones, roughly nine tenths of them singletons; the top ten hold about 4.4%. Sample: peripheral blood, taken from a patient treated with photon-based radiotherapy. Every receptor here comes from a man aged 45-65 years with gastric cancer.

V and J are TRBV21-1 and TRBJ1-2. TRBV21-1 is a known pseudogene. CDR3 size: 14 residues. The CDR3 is CASSNSVANYGYTF. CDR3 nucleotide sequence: TGTGCCAGCAGCAACTCCGTTGCTAACTATGGCTACACCTTC.

The CDR3 sequence is CASSPLAMGTDTQYF. The CDR3, as DNA: TGTGCCAGCAGCCCGCTAGCGATGGGTACAGATACGCAGTATTTT. The chain is built from TRBV7-6 and TRBJ2-3, with D perhaps matching TRBD2 (6 bases). The germline V and J ends were trimmed by 5 bases and 3 bases, with 15 bases remaining between them. Germline assignment: CDR1 SGHVS and CDR2 FNYEAQ. The length of the CDR3 is 15 residues.

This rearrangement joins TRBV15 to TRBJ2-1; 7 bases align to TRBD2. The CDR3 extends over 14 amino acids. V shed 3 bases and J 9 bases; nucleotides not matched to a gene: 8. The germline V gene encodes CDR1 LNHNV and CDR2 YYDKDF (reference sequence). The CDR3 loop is CATSRSGIKTEQFF. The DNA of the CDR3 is TGTGCCACCAGCAGGAGCGGGATTAAAACTGAGCAGTTCTTC.

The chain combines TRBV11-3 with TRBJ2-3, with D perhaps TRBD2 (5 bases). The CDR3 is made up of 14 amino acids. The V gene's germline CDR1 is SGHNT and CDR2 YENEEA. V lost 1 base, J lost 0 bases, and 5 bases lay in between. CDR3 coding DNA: TGTGCCAGCAGCTTAGGCGGGAGCACAGATACGCAGTATTTT. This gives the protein CASSLGGSTDTQYF.

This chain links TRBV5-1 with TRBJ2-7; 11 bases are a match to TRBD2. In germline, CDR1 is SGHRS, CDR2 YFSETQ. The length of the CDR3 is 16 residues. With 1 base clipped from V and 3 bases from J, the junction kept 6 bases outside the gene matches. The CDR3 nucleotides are TGCGCCAGCAGCTTGACTAGCGGGAGCTCCGGCTACGAGCAGTACTTC. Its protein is CASSLTSGSSGYEQYF.

CDR3 DNA sequence: TGCAGCGTTCTTGAGAGGAACACTGAAGCTTTCTTT. Amino acids: CSVLERNTEAFF. The chain links TRBV29-1 to TRBJ1-1, with D hard to call. CDR3 length: 12 residues. In germline, CDR1 is SQVTM, CDR2 ANQGSEA. V lost 5 bases to trimming and J lost 1 base, with 8 bases between them.

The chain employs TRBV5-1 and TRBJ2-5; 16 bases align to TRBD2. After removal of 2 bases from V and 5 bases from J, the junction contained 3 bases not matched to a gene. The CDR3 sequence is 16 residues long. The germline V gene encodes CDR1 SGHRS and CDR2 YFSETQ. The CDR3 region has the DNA TGCGCCAGCAGCTTCGGGACTAGCGGGAGGGAGGAGACCCAGTACTTC. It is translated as CASSFGTSGREETQYF.

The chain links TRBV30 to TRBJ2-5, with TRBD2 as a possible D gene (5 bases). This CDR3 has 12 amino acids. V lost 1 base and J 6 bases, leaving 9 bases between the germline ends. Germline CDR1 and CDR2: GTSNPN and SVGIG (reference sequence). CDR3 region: CAWSERAKTQYF. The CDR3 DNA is TGTGCCTGGAGTGAGAGGGCAAAGACCCAGTACTTC.

Here the CDR3 DNA reads TGTGCCAGCAGCCCCAGCGAGGGCAGTCGAATACAGAACACTGAAGCTTTCTTT. Its translation: CASSPSEGSRIQNTEAFF. The gene calls are TRBV7-9 and TRBJ1-1; unclear D gene. CDR1 is SEHNR, CDR2 FQNEAQ, per germline (reference sequence). The V end was cut by 5 bases, the J end by 1 base, with 23 bases between. This CDR3 is 18 amino acids long.

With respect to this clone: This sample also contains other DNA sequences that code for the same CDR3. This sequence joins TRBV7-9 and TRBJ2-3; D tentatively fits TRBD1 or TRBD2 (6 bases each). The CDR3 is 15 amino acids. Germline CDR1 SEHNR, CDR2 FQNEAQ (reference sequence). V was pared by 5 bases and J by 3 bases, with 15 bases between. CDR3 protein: CASSLLGGGTDTQYF. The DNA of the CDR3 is TGTGCCAGCAGCCTACTAGGAGGGGGGACAGATACGCAGTATTTT.

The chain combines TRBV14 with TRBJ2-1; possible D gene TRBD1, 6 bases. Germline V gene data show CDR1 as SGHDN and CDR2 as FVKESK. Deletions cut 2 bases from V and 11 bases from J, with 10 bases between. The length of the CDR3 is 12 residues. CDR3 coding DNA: TGTGCCAGCAGCCAAACAGGGTGGCAGCAGTTCTTC. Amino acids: CASSQTGWQQFF.

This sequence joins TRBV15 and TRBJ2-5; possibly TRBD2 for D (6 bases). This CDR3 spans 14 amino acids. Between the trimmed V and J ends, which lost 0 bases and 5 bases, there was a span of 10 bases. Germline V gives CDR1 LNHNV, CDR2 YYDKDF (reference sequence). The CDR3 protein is CATSRDASVETQYF. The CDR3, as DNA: TGTGCCACCAGCAGAGATGCTAGCGTCGAGACCCAGTACTTC.

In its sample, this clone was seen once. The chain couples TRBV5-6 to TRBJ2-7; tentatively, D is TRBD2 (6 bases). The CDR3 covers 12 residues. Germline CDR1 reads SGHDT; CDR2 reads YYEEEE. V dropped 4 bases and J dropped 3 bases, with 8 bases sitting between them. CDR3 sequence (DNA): TGTGCCAGCAGCCTGACTAGCTACGAGCAGTACTTC. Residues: CASSLTSYEQYF.

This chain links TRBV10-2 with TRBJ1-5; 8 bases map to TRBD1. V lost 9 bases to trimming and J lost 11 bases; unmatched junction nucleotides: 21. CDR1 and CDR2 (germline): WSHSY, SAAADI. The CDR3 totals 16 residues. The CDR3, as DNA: TGCGCCAGTGGGGAGACAGGGACAGGCCTTCGGGTGGCCCAGCATTTT. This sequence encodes CASGETGTGLRVAQHF.

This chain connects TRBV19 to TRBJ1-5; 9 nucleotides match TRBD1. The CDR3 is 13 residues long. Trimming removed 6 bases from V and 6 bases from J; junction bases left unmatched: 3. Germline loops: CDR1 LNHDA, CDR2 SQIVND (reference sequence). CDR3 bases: TGTGCCAGTAGAGGGACAGGGCTTCAGCCCCAGCATTTT. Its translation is CASRGTGLQPQHF.

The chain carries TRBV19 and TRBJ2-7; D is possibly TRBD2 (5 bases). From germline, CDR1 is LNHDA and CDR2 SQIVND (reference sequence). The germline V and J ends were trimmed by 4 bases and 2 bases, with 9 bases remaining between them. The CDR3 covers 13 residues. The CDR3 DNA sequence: TGTGCCAGTAGTAAGCCGGGGACCTACGAGCAGTACTTC. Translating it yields CASSKPGTYEQYF.

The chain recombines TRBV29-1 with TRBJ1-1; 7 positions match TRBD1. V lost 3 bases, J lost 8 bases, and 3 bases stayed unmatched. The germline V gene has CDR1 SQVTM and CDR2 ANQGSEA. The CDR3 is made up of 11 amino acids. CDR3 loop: CSVEIQGEAFF. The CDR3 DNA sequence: TGCAGCGTTGAGATACAGGGGGAAGCTTTCTTT.